The clone carrying this TCR beta chain showed up just a few times. Its specificity is not known. The ends were cut back, 1 base at V and 2 bases at J, with 12 bases in the middle. The germline V gene encodes CDR1 SQVTM and CDR2 ANQGSEA. The CDR3 length is 14 residues. Amplified regions were TCR beta CDR3 sequences from RNA transcripts. A set of HTBI primers served as the primers for a first-round RT-PCR of the TCR CDR3. TCRdb called the multiplex PCR reads again in MiXCR, with one record for every CDR3 protein. The table shows 690,000 or so distinct CDR3 sequences, with under 20% occurring only once. This sample stems from a study of T cells in Graves' hyperthyroidism and ophthalmopathy. Study-level findings and limits: Among clonotypes expanded in thyroid above 0.001, most were also found in blood.

The chain links TRBV29-1 to TRBJ2-7, with unresolved D. Material for sequencing was blood. The sequence derives from a woman in her 50s with Graves' hyperthyroidism that later progressed to Graves' ophthalmopathy. CDR3 loop: CSVEAPGVPYEQYF. The DNA for the CDR3 is TGCAGCGTTGAAGCACCAGGTGTTCCCTACGAGCAGTACTTC.